This T cell receptor beta chain comes out of a study of T cells in Graves' hyperthyroidism and ophthalmopathy. Trimming removed 3 bases from V and 0 bases from J; junction bases left unmatched: 6. The length of the CDR3 is 16 residues. The germline gives CDR1 SGHNT, CDR2 YYREEE (reference sequence). Study-wide points: A 13 V-J model separated ophthalmopathy from stable hyperthyroidism.

There were TCR beta CDR3 regions amplified from RNA transcripts. The TCR CDR3 first-round RT-PCR relied on the HTBI primer set. In TCRdb, the multiplex PCR reads were re-called with MiXCR into one record per CDR3 protein. Of about 110,000 distinct CDR3 sequences listed, roughly 15% are singletons. There are a few counts of this clonotype. The antigen remains undetermined. The rearrangement joins TRBV5-4 to TRBJ1-1, with 9 positions matching TRBD1. The origin of this receptor is a woman in her forties or fifties with Graves' hyperthyroidism. Source material: blood. The DNA for the CDR3 is TGTGCCAGCAGCTCTTCAGGACAGGGGATGAACACTGAAGCTTTCTTT. It specifies CASSSSGQGMNTEAFF.